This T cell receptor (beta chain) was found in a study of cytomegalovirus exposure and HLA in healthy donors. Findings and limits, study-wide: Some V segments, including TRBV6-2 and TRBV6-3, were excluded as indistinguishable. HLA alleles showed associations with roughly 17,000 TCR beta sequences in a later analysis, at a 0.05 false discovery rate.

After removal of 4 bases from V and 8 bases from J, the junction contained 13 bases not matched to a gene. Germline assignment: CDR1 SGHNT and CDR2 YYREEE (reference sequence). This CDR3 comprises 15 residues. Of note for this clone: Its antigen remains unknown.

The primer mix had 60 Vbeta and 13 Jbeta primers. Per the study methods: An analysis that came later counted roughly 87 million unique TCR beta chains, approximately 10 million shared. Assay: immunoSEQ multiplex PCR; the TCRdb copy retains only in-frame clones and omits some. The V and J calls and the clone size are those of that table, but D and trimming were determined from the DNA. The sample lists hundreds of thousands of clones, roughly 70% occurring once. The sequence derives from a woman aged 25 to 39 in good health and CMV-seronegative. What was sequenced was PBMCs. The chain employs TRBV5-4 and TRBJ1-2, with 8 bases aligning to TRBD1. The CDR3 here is CASSQDRGLPSGYTF. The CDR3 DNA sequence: TGTGCCAGCAGCCAAGACAGGGGACTTCCATCGGGCTACACCTTC. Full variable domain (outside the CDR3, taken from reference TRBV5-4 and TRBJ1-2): ETGVTQSPTHLIKTRGQQVTLRCSSQSGHNTVSWYQQALGQGPQFIFQYYREEENGRGNFPPRFSGLQFPNYSSELNVNALELDDSALYLCASSQDRGLPSGYTFGSGTRLTVV.